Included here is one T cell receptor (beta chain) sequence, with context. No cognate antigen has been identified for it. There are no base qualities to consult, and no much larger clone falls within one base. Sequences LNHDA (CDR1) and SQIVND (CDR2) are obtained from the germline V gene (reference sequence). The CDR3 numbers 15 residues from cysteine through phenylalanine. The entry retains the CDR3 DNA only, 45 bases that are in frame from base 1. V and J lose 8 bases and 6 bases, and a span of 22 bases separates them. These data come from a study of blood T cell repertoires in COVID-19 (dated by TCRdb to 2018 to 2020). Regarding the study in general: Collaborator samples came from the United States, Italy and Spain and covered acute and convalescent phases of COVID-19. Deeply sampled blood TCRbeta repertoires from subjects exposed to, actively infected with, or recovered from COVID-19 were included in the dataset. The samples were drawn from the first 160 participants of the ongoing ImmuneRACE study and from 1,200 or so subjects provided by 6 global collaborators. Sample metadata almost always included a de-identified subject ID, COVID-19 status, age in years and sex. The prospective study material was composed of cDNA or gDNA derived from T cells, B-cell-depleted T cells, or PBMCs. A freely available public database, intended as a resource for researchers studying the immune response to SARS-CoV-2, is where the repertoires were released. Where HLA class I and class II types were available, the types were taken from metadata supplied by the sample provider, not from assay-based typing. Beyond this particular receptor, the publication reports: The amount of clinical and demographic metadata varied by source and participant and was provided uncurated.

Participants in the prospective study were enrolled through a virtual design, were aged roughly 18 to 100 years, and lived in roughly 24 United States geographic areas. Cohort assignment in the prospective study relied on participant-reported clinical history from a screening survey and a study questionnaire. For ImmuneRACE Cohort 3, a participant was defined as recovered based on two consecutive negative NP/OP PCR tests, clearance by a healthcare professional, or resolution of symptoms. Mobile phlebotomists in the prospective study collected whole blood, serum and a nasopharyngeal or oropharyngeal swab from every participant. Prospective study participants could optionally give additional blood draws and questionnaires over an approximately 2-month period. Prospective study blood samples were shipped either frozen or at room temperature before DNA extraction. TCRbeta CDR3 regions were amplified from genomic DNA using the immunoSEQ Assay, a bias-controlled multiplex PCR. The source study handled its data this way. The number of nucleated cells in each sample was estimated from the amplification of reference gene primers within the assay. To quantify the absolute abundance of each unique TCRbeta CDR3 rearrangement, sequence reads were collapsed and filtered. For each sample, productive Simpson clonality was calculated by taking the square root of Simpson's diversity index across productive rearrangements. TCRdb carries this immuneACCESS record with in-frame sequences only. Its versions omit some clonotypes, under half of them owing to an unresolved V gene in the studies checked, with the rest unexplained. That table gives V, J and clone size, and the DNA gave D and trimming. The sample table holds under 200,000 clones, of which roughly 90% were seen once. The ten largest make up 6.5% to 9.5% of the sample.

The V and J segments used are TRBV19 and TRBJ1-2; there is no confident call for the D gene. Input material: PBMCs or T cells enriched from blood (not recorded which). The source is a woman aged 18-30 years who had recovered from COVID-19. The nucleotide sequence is TGTGCCAGTTTGCTCCTTCAAGCCGCTTCAAATGGCTACACCTTC. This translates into CASLLLQAASNGYTF.